The present T cell receptor beta chain was sequenced within a study of beta chain features in type 1 diabetes. On the study more broadly: Age, gender and cell yields were alike across patients and healthy donors.

Of the isolated RNA, all was reverse transcribed, and so the sequenced material was expressed TCRB transcripts. Using immunoSEQ multiplex PCR, the repertoire was profiled, and TCRdb retains in-frame clones only, with some absent. Here the sample spans some 350,000 clones, around an eighth being singletons. V lost 4 bases to trimming and J lost 9 bases; unmatched junction nucleotides: 9. From germline, CDR1 is LGHNA and CDR2 YSLEER. This CDR3 has 15 amino acids. Turning to this clone: Its specificity is not known.

Overall study findings and caveats: TCRB CDR3 length was moderately but significantly reduced in all four CD4+ subsets of Type 1 diabetes patients. Resolution of whether HLA type affects TCRB rearrangement was not achieved here.

This chain links TRBV4-3 with TRBJ2-2; 9 nucleotides line up with TRBD2. Sequenced sample: naive CD4+ T cells from blood. The TCR sequence derives from a young woman with type 1 diabetes. The CDR3 region is CASSPGAGGPRELFF. For the CDR3, the DNA is TGCGCCAGCAGCCCTGGGGCGGGAGGGCCGAGGGAGCTGTTTTTT.